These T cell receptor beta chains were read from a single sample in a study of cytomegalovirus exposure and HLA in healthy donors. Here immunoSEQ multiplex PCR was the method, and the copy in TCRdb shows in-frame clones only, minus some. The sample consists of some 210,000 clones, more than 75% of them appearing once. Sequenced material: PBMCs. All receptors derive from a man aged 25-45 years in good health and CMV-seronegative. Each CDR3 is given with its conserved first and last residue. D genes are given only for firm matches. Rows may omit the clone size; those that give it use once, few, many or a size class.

TGTGCCAGCAGCTTTACCGGGACAGGGCATCAGCCCCAGCATTTT | CASSFTGTGHQPQHF | TRBV28 | TRBD1 | - | TRBJ1-5
TGTGCCAGTAGTACCAAGCGGGGGACAGATACGCAGTATTTT | CASSTKRGTDTQYF | TRBV19 | TRBD2 | - | TRBJ2-3
TGCAGCGTTGAAGACAGGCTAGAAGCTTTCTTT | CSVEDRLEAFF | TRBV29-1 | - | once | TRBJ1-1
TGTGCCAGCAGCCTACAGGGGGCGCGGGTCAATGAGCAGTTCTTC | CASSLQGARVNEQFF | TRBV5-8 | TRBD1 | - | TRBJ2-1
TGTGCCAGCAGCTTAAGGGGCTACGACGGGCCTGACACCGGGGAGCTGTTTTTT | CASSLRGYDGPDTGELFF | TRBV7-8 | - | - | TRBJ2-2
TGTGCCAGCAGTTACTCGGGACAGGGAAACGAGCAGTACTTC | CASSYSGQGNEQYF | TRBV6-5 | TRBD1 | - | TRBJ2-7
TGTGCCAGCAGCCGCCCCGGGGACTACGAGCAGTACTTC | CASSRPGDYEQYF | TRBV7-9 | - | - | TRBJ2-7
TGTGCCAGCAGCTTAGCCGACTACAGGGGGTCTGGAATCACCGGGGAGCTGTTTTTT | CASSLADYRGSGITGELFF | TRBV7-9 | TRBD1 | few | TRBJ2-2
TGTGCCAGCGGATTGACAGGGAAGGGTGGCTACACCTTC | CASGLTGKGGYTF | TRBV27 | TRBD1 | - | TRBJ1-2
TGCGCCAGCAGCCCACTAGCGGGGGGTCAAGAGACCCAGTACTTC | CASSPLAGGQETQYF | TRBV5-1 | TRBD2 | - | TRBJ2-5
TGTGCCATCAGTGAGTCGGGACAGGCGAACACCGGGGAGCTGTTTTTT | CAISESGQANTGELFF | TRBV10-3 | TRBD1 | - | TRBJ2-2
TGTGCCAGCAGCTTAGAAGCGGGAGGGGCCTACGAGCAGTACTTC | CASSLEAGGAYEQYF | TRBV11-2 | TRBD2 | - | TRBJ2-7
TGTGCCAGCAGCTTAGGTCGACAGGGCCATTATAATTCACCCCTCCACTTT | CASSLGRQGHYNSPLHF | TRBV7-2 | TRBD1 | - | TRBJ1-6
TGTGCCAGCAGTTCCGTGCAGGGGGCCAGGACAGATACGCAGTATTTT | CASSSVQGARTDTQYF | TRBV27 | TRBD1 | - | TRBJ2-3
TGTGCCAGCAGCCCTCGGACTATTTACAATGAGCAGTTCTTC | CASSPRTIYNEQFF | TRBV7-2 | - | - | TRBJ2-1
TGTGCCAGCAGCTTGGGGGGGGGCTCCTACAATGAGCAGTTCTTC | CASSLGGGSYNEQFF | TRBV9 | TRBD2 | - | TRBJ2-1
TGTGCCAGCGGATCTAGCGGGGGGGCCACGTGGGAGACCCAGTACTTC | CASGSSGGATWETQYF | TRBV7-9 | TRBD2 | - | TRBJ2-5
TGTGCCAGCAGCCTCGGACAGCGTGGGACCGGGGAGCTGTTTTTT | CASSLGQRGTGELFF | TRBV7-2 | - | - | TRBJ2-2
TGTGCCAGTAGTACACAGGGGTCGGGGCAGCCCCAGCATTTT | CASSTQGSGQPQHF | TRBV19 | TRBD1 | - | TRBJ1-5
TGTGCCAGCAGCTTAGTATCGTACGGGACAGGGGAGAACACTGAAGCTTTCTTT | CASSLVSYGTGENTEAFF | TRBV11-3 | TRBD1 | - | TRBJ1-1
TGTGCCAGCAGCTTAGCCTCGAACACTGAAGCTTTCTTT | CASSLASNTEAFF | TRBV11-2 | - | - | TRBJ1-1
TGTGCCAGTAGTGCCCAACAGGGTTGGGATCAGCCCCAGCATTTT | CASSAQQGWDQPQHF | TRBV19 | - | few | TRBJ1-5
TGTGCCAGCAGCTGGGAGTTTCGAGAGACCCAGTACTTC | CASSWEFRETQYF | TRBV11-2 | - | - | TRBJ2-5
TGTGCCAGCAGCTTGGGGGACTCGAACATTCAGTACTTC | CASSLGDSNIQYF | TRBV5-8 | - | - | TRBJ2-4
TGTGCCAGTATAAGGGGGGGTTACAATCAGCCCCAGCATTTT | CASIRGGYNQPQHF | TRBV19 | - | - | TRBJ1-5
TGTGCCAGTAGTATAGGATCTCCAGGGCGTTCTTCTTACAATGAGCAGTTCTTC | CASSIGSPGRSSYNEQFF | TRBV19 | - | - | TRBJ2-1
TGCGCCAGCAGCTCGGTAGCGGGAGAAGGGGGCTACAATGAGCAGTTCTTC | CASSSVAGEGGYNEQFF | TRBV5-1 | TRBD2 | - | TRBJ2-1
TGTGCCAGCAGCTTGTCGCCAGGGGGCCTGAACACTGAAGCTTTCTTT | CASSLSPGGLNTEAFF | TRBV5-6 | TRBD1 | once | TRBJ1-1
TGTGCCAGCAGAGCCCAGGGTCTAAGGTCCGGGGAGCTGTTTTTT | CASRAQGLRSGELFF | TRBV2 | - | - | TRBJ2-2
TGTGCCAGCAGCTTAGGAGAGAGGGCAACCCAGTACTTC | CASSLGERATQYF | TRBV5-8 | - | - | TRBJ2-5
TGCGCCAGCAGCCCCCACCGGGACAGGGGCGAAGCTTTCTTT | CASSPHRDRGEAFF | TRBV4-1 | TRBD1 | once | TRBJ1-1
TGTGCCAGCACTCGGGATACCTACGAGCAGTACTTC | CASTRDTYEQYF | TRBV2 | - | - | TRBJ2-7
TGTGCCAGCAGCTACCCCGGGACAGAGAATCAGCCCCAGCATTTT | CASSYPGTENQPQHF | TRBV28 | TRBD1 | - | TRBJ1-5
TGTGCCAGCAGCTCGGACAGGGGGCTGGGCAATGAGCAGTTCTTC | CASSSDRGLGNEQFF | TRBV6-4 | TRBD1 | few | TRBJ2-1
TGTGCCAGCATTTGGACACAACAGAACACTGAAGCTTTCTTT | CASIWTQQNTEAFF | TRBV6-1 | - | - | TRBJ1-1
TGTGCCAGCAGTCTCCAAACCCCGGGGGGTCAGCCCCAGCATTTT | CASSLQTPGGQPQHF | TRBV27 | - | - | TRBJ1-5
TGTGCCAGCAGCGAGAACAGGGGAAATCAGCCCCAGCATTTT | CASSENRGNQPQHF | TRBV6-1 | TRBD1 | - | TRBJ1-5
TGTGCCAGCAGTCCCCGGGGGTCTTCGGGAAACACCATATATTTT | CASSPRGSSGNTIYF | TRBV6-1 | - | - | TRBJ1-3
TGCGCCGGCAGCTTGGTAGGGGGCTCCTATGGCTACACCTTC | CAGSLVGGSYGYTF | TRBV5-1 | TRBD1 | - | TRBJ1-2
TGTGCCAGCTTAGCATCCGCTCCCTACGAGCAGTACTTC | CASLASAPYEQYF | TRBV2 | - | once | TRBJ2-7
TGTGCCAGCAGTGAAAACGACAGGACGGGTCAGCCCCAGCATTTT | CASSENDRTGQPQHF | TRBV6-1 | - | once | TRBJ1-5
TGTGCCAGCAGCCTACGGGGGTCCTATGGCTACACCTTC | CASSLRGSYGYTF | TRBV14 | - | - | TRBJ1-2
TGTGCCAGCAGCTCGATGTCTAGCGGGAGTAGCGGAGAGCAGTTCTTC | CASSSMSSGSSGEQFF | TRBV5-4 | TRBD2 | - | TRBJ2-1
TGTGCCAGCAGCGAGAGGGGGACAGATACGCAGTATTTT | CASSERGTDTQYF | TRBV9 | - | - | TRBJ2-3
TGTGCCACCCGACCTAGCGGGAGCACAGATACGCAGTATTTT | CATRPSGSTDTQYF | TRBV7-9 | TRBD2 | - | TRBJ2-3
TGCGCCAGCAGCAGGGACAGCATAAACACTGAAGCTTTCTTT | CASSRDSINTEAFF | TRBV5-1 | TRBD1 | few | TRBJ1-1